This T cell receptor (beta chain) was captured by sequencing in a study of blood T cell repertoires in COVID-19. Clinical history reported by participants formed the basis on which cohorts were assigned. The CDR3 extends over 15 amino acids. Looked up from germline, CDR1 is GTSNPN and CDR2 is SVGIG (reference sequence). V dropped 2 bases and J dropped 7; count of bases not matched to a gene: 8. Measured with immunoSEQ multiplex PCR; TCRdb has only the in-frame clones, and not every one. The data hold 130,000 or so clones, with around four fifths observed a single time. This clone showed up just a few times.

This TCR was recovered from a man in his thirties or forties who had recovered from COVID-19. The sample was PBMCs or T cells enriched from blood (not recorded which). J is TRBJ1-6 and V is TRBV30; TRBD1 aligns across 7 bases. CDR3 coding DNA: TGTGCCTGGAGTCGTGACAGGGTCCCCAATTCACCCCTCCACTTT. The encoded protein is CAWSRDRVPNSPLHF.